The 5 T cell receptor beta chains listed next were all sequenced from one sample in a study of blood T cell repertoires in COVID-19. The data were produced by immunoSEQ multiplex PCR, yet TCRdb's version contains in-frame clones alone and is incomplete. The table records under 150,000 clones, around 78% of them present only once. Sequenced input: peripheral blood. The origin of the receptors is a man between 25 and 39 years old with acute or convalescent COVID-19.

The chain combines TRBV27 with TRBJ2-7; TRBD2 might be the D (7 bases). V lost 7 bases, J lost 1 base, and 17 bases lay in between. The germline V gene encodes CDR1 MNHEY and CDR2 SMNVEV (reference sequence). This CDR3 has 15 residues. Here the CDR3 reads CASTSERGGSYEQYF. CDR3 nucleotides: TGTGCCAGCACCTCCGAGAGGGGGGGATCCTACGAGCAGTACTTC.

The CDR3 loop is CASSAGLGEYEQYF. CDR3 bases: TGTGCCAGCAGCGCGGGACTAGGAGAATACGAGCAGTACTTC. The rearrangement joins TRBV13 to TRBJ2-7, with 8 nucleotides matching TRBD2. This CDR3 has 14 amino acids. The germline gives CDR1 PRHDT, CDR2 FYEKMQ (reference sequence). Germline trimming cut 5 bases from V and 4 bases from J; bases unmatched to any gene: 7.

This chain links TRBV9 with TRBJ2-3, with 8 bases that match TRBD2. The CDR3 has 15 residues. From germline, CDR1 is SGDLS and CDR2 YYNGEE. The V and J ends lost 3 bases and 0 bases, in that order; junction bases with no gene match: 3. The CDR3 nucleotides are TGTGCCAGCAGCGGGGGACTAGTGAGCACAGATACGCAGTATTTT. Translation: CASSGGLVSTDTQYF.

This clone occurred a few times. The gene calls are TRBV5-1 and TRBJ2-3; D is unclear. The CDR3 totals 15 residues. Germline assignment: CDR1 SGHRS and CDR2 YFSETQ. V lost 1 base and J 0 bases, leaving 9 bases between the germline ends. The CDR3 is CASSLSDTSTDTQYF. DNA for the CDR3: TGCGCCAGCAGCTTGAGTGATACTAGCACAGATACGCAGTATTTT.

The CDR3 protein is CASSWDRERNEQYF. The CDR3 DNA follows: TGTGCCAGCAGCTGGGACAGGGAGAGAAACGAGCAGTACTTC. The chain joins TRBV5-6 to TRBJ2-7; TRBD1 aligns across 9 bases. There are 14 residues in the CDR3. V shed 3 bases and J 5 bases; nucleotides not matched to a gene: 6. CDR1 is SGHDT and CDR2 is YYEEEE in the germline V gene.